This T cell receptor beta chain emerged from a study of blood T cell repertoires in COVID-19. Study background: The study drew acute and convalescent COVID-19 samples from the United States, Italy and Spain. From T cells, B-cell-depleted T cells, or PBMCs came the material, which was cDNA or gDNA.

As processed by the authors: By means of reference gene primer amplification, nucleated cell counts were estimated. Libraries were prepared by immunoSEQ multiplex PCR; TCRdb keeps only in-frame clonotypes and omits some of them. V and J calls and clone size are copied from that table; D and trimming were computed from the DNA. The data hold around 270,000 clones, with 86% observed a single time. This clone came up a few times. The CDR3 consists of 19 residues. CDR1 is MNHEY, CDR2 SMNVEV, per germline (reference sequence). V trimming: 5 bases; J trimming: 6 bases; junction bases outside the gene matches: 19.

The TCR sequence derives from a man aged 40-55 years who had recovered from COVID-19. V gene TRBV27 combines with J gene TRBJ1-6, with 7 bases aligning to TRBD1. Sequencing input: peripheral blood. CDR3 coding DNA: TGTGCCAGCAGTCCCTCCCTGGGCCAGGGGGAATATGGTAATTCACCCCTCCACTTT. Its translation is CASSPSLGQGEYGNSPLHF.